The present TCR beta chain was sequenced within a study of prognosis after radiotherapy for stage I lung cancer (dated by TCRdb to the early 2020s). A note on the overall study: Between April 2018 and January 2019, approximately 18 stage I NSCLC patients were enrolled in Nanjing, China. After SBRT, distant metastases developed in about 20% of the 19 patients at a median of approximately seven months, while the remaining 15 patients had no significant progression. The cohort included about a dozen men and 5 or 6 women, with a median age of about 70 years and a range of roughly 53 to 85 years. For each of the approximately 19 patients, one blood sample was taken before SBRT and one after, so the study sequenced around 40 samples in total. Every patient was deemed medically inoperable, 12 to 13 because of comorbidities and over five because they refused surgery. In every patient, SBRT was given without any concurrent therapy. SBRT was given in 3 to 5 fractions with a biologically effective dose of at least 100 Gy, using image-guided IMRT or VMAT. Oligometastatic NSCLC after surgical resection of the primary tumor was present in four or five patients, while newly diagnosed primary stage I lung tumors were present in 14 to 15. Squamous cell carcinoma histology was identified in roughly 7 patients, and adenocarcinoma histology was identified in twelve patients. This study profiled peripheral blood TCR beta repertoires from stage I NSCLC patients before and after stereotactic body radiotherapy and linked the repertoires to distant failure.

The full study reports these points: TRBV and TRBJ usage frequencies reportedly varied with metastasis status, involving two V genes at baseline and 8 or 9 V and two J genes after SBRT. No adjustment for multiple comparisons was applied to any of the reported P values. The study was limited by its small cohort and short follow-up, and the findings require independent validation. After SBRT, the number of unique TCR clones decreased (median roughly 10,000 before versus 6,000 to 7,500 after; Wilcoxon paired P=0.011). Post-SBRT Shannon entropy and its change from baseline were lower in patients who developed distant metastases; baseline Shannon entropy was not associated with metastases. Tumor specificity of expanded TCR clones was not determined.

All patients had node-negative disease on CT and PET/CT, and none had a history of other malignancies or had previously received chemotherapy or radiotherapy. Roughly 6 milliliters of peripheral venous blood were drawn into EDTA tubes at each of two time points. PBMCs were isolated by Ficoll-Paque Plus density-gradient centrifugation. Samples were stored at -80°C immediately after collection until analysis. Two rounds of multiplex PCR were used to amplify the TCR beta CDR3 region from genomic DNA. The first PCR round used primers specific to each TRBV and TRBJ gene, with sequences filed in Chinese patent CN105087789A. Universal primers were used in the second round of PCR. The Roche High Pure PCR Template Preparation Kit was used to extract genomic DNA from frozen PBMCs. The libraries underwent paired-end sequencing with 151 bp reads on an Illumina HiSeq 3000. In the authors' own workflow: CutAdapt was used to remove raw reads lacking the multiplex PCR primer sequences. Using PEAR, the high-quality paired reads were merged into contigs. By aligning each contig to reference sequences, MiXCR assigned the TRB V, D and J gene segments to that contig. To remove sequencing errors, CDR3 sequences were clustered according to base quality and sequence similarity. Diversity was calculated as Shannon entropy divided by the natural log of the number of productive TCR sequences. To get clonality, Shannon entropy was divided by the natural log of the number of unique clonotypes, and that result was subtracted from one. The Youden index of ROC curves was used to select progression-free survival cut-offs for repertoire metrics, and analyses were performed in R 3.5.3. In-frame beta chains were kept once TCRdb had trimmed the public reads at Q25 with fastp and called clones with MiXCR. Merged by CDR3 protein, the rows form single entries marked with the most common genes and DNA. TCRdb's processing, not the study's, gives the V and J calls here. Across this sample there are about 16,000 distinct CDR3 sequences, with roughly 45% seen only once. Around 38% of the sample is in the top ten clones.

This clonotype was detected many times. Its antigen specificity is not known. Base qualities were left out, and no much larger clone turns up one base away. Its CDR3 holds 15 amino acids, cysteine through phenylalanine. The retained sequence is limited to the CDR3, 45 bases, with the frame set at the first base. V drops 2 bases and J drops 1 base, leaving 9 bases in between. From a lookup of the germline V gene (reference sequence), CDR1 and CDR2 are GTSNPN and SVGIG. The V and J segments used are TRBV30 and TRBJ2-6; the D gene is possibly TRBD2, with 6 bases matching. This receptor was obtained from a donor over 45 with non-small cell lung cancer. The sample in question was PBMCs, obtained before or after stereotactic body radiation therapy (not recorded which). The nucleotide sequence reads TGTGCCTGGAGTCGGGGACTTTCTGGGGCCAACGTCCTGACTTTC. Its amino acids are CAWSRGLSGANVLTF.